This is a list of T cell receptor beta chains from one sample in a study of CXCR3-negative and CXCR3-positive naive CD8 T cells. Following a re-call of the 5' RACE reads, TCRdb has one entry per CDR3 protein and lacks DNA. This sample's clone table lists roughly 63,000 distinct CDR3 sequences. The sample taken for sequencing was naive CXCR3+ CD8+ T cells from blood. Receptor source: a human donor in good health. Some clones in this sample may be carry-over from other donors' samples. CDR3s include the opening cysteine and the closing phenylalanine or tryptophan.

v_gene: TRBV7-3
j_gene: TRBJ2-1
CDR3aa: CASSLGGYDEQFF

v_gene: TRBV5-1
j_gene: TRBJ2-5
CDR3aa: CASSLWTGGETQYF

v_gene: TRBV12-3/TRBV12-4
j_gene: TRBJ1-1
CDR3aa: CASSPYHRVARENTEAFF

v_gene: TRBV29-1
j_gene: TRBJ2-7
CDR3aa: CSVRGPSSYEQYF

v_gene: TRBV25-1
j_gene: TRBJ2-1
CDR3aa: CASSAGTSFYNEQFF

v_gene: TRBV9
j_gene: TRBJ2-2
CDR3aa: CASSVAEGSGDTGELFF

v_gene: TRBV12-3/TRBV12-4
j_gene: TRBJ2-1
CDR3aa: CASSPGGSSYNEQFF

v_gene: TRBV20-1
j_gene: TRBJ2-5
CDR3aa: CSAWHVSYGETQYF

v_gene: TRBV7-6
j_gene: TRBJ2-1
CDR3aa: CASSPRTTHNEQFF

v_gene: TRBV20-1
j_gene: TRBJ2-5
CDR3aa: CSADEAWTQYF

v_gene: TRBV11-1
j_gene: TRBJ2-3
CDR3aa: CASSLDLTGEQASTDTQYF

v_gene: TRBV20-1
j_gene: TRBJ2-5
CDR3aa: CSARPSTGGLETQYF

v_gene: TRBV7-6
j_gene: TRBJ2-1
CDR3aa: CASSEVAGGSYNEQFF

v_gene: TRBV5-1
j_gene: TRBJ2-7
CDR3aa: CASSVPAHEQYF

v_gene: TRBV7-8
j_gene: TRBJ1-5
CDR3aa: CASSPRRNSNQPQHF

v_gene: TRBV12-3/TRBV12-4
j_gene: TRBJ2-3
CDR3aa: CASTLEGAGTDTQYF

v_gene: TRBV6-4
j_gene: TRBJ2-6
CDR3aa: CASSDSSTGLSGANVLTF